The 29 T cell receptor beta chains listed next were all sequenced from one sample in a study of blood T cells in healthy people across ages. It was with a sample-barcoded 5' primer and a J-beta primer mix that a second PCR of roughly 7 to 12 cycles was run. One entry per CDR3 protein results from TCRdb running MiXCR on the 5' RACE reads. The sample consists of about 1,500,000 distinct CDR3 sequences, under 30% of them appearing once. Sequences were obtained from blood. These receptors were taken from a woman in her twenties or thirties in good health.

Note on this clonotype: The junction differs from germline at one of its ends, possibly a read error. The rearrangement joins TRBV5-1 to TRBJ2-1; tentative D call: TRBD2 (7 bases). CDR3 length: 15 amino acids. CDR1 SGHRS and CDR2 YFSETQ come from the germline V gene. CDR3 residues: CASSPWGGHINEQVF. As DNA, the CDR3 is TGCGCCAGCAGCCCGTGGGGGGGGCATATCAATGAGCAGGTCTTC.

In this sample, this clonotype turned up many times. The rearrangement uses TRBV4-3 and TRBJ2-3, with 8 bases fitting TRBD2. Germline V gives CDR1 LGHNA, CDR2 YSLEER. This CDR3 has 18 residues. The V segment lost 3 bases and the J segment 2 bases; nucleotides outside the gene matches: 13. For the CDR3, the DNA is TGCGCCAGCAGCCAGGAAGTACTACTAGCGGATTACACAGATACGCAGTATTTT. Translating gives CASSQEVLLADYTDTQYF.

This clonotype appeared a few times. The chain carries TRBV29-1 and TRBJ2-3, with D unclear. Trimming shortened V by 6 bases and J by 4 bases, and 14 bases separated the two germline ends. Per germline, CDR1 SQVTM and CDR2 ANQGSEA. The CDR3 consists of 13 residues. CDR3 DNA: TGCAGCGTGGGAAAGGGTGGATCAGATACGCAGTATTTT. This gives the protein CSVGKGGSDTQYF.

V usage is TRBV19 and J usage is TRBJ1-1, with D hard to call. The CDR3 sequence is 13 residues long. Deletions cut 3 bases from V and 7 bases from J, with 12 bases between. Germline values: CDR1 LNHDA, CDR2 SQIVND (reference sequence). The CDR3 sequence: CASSMSPVGEAFF. The CDR3 DNA reads as TGTGCCAGTAGTATGAGTCCAGTGGGTGAAGCTTTCTTT.

This clonotype was counted at least ten times. The V call is TRBV29-1, the J call TRBJ2-1; possibly TRBD2 for D (6 bases). Germline V gene sequence: CDR1 SQVTM, CDR2 ANQGSEA. V lost 3 bases and J 4 bases, leaving 10 bases between the germline ends. This CDR3 is 13 amino acids long. In nucleotides, the CDR3 is TGCAGCGTTGACGGGACTGAATACAATGAGCAGTTCTTC. Its translation: CSVDGTEYNEQFF.

A single count supports this clonotype. It may be a read error: a sequence one base away is much more abundant. The CDR3 reads CSVDTGQGNNEQYF. Here the CDR3 DNA reads TGCAGCGTTGATACGGGACAGGGGAACAATGAGCAGTACTTC. The chain couples TRBV29-1 to TRBJ2-5; TRBD1 agrees at 10 bases. The CDR3 length is 14 residues. V shed 3 bases and J 11 bases; nucleotides not matched to a gene: 12. In germline, CDR1 is SQVTM, CDR2 ANQGSEA.

This clonotype was recorded a few times. The chain links TRBV7-9 to TRBJ1-2; weak D call: TRBD1 (5 bases). The CDR3 contains 13 residues. Per germline, CDR1 SEHNR and CDR2 FQNEAQ (reference sequence). The ends were cut back, 5 bases at V and 8 bases at J, with 15 bases in the middle. The CDR3 sequence: CASSLGELGGYTF. The CDR3 DNA reads TGTGCCAGCAGCCTGGGGGAACTTGGAGGCTACACCTTC. Variable domain in full (rest from reference TRBV7-9 and TRBJ1-2): DTGVSQNPRHKITKRGQNVTFRCDPISEHNRLYWYRQTLGQGPEFLTYFQNEAQLEKSRLLSDRFSAERPKGSFSTLEIQRTEQGDSAMYLCASSLGELGGYTFGSGTRLTVV.

There are many counts of this clonotype. V and J are TRBV20-1 and TRBJ2-3; no reliable D call. The V end was cut by 0 bases, the J end by 3 bases, with 10 bases between. CDR1 and CDR2 (germline): DFQATT, SNEGSKA (reference sequence). The CDR3 has 14 amino acids. Here the CDR3 reads CSARDPARTDTQYF. The CDR3, as DNA: TGCAGTGCTAGAGATCCAGCGAGGACAGATACGCAGTATTTT.

This clonotype was found a few times. The genes are TRBV9 and TRBJ2-7; D may be TRBD2 (6 bases). The CDR3 extends over 15 amino acids. Per the germline V gene, CDR1 is SGDLS and CDR2 is YYNGEE. Trimming cost V 0 bases and J 3 bases, with 13 bases left between them. The CDR3 spells CASSVEGSGFYEQYF. The CDR3 nucleotides read TGTGCCAGCAGCGTAGAGGGGAGCGGGTTCTACGAGCAGTACTTC.

This clonotype was seen a few times. The chain has TRBV11-1 and TRBJ2-2, with D perhaps matching TRBD1 (6 bases). Trimming cost V 5 bases and J 5 bases, with 18 bases left between them. The CDR3 sequence is 16 residues long. Per germline, CDR1 SGHAT and CDR2 FQDESV (reference sequence). The CDR3 region is CASSLLGVTGTGELFF. As DNA, the CDR3 is TGTGCCAGCAGCCTACTGGGGGTCACAGGGACCGGGGAGCTGTTTTTT.

This clonotype was found many times. The chain uses TRBV24-1 and TRBJ2-7, with 8 positions matching TRBD1. Germline V CDR1 and CDR2: KGHDR, SFDVKD. The CDR3 has 15 residues. V trimming: 3 bases; J trimming: 1 base; junction bases outside the gene matches: 4. For the CDR3, the DNA is TGTGCCACCAGTGATGCCGGGACAGGATCCTACGAGCAGTACTTC. It encodes CATSDAGTGSYEQYF.

J is TRBJ2-7 and V is TRBV10-3; maybe TRBD2 (6 bases). The length of the CDR3 is 14 residues. V lost 7 bases and J lost 7, with 20 bases in between. CDR1 is ENHRY, CDR2 SYGVKD, per germline. The CDR3 nucleotides are TGTGCCATCACGCGGGACCCCGACGGGGATGAGCAGTACTTC. Protein product: CAITRDPDGDEQYF.

This clonotype came up many times. J is TRBJ2-7 and V is TRBV29-1; tentative D call: TRBD2 (5 bases). Per germline, CDR1 SQVTM and CDR2 ANQGSEA. Deletions cut 6 bases from V and 3 bases from J, with 9 bases between. There are 11 residues in the CDR3. CDR3 sequence (DNA): TGCAGCGTGGGGAGTAACTACGAGCAGTACTTC. It encodes CSVGSNYEQYF.

The rearrangement links TRBV29-1 to TRBJ1-3; D is ambiguous. The germline V gene has CDR1 SQVTM and CDR2 ANQGSEA. Trimming took off 7 bases at V and 2 bases at J, with 6 bases between the two ends. The CDR3 contains 11 residues. The CDR3 is CSAGTGNTIYF. CDR3 DNA sequence: TGCAGCGCCGGAACTGGAAACACCATATATTTT. Filled out from reference TRBV29-1 and TRBJ1-3, the complete variable domain reads SAVISQKPSRDICQRGTSLTIQCQVDSQVTMMFWYRQQPGQSLTLIATANQGSEATYESGFVIDKFPISRPNLTFSTLTVSNMSPEDSSIYLCSAGTGNTIYFGEGSWLTVV.

This clonotype has only a few counts. The CDR3 DNA reads TGTGCCAGCAGCCAAGATACGGGGGGCTCTAGCACAGATACGCAGTATTTT. It yields the protein CASSQDTGGSSTDTQYF. V is TRBV4-2 and J is TRBJ2-3; possible D gene TRBD2, 7 bases. V was shortened by 0 bases and J by 0 bases, with 13 bases between the two germline ends. Germline V gene lookup returns CDR1 LGHNA and CDR2 YNFKEQ. The CDR3 is made up of 17 amino acids.

The chain joins TRBV3-1 to TRBJ1-4, with a weak D call TRBD1 (5 bases). Germline CDR1 reads LGHDT; CDR2 reads YNNKEL (reference sequence). The V end lost 2 bases, the J end lost 8 bases, and 15 bases lay between the germline ends. This CDR3 contains 15 residues. The CDR3 coding sequence is TGTGCCAGCAGCCAAACATGGGGCCTTCGGGAAAAACTGTTTTTT. It specifies CASSQTWGLREKLFF.

The chain is built from TRBV7-3 and TRBJ2-3, with 8 bases aligning to TRBD2. V dropped 5 bases and J dropped 5; count of bases not matched to a gene: 3. Per the germline V gene, CDR1 is SGHTA and CDR2 is FQGTGA. The CDR3 is 13 residues long. The DNA for the CDR3 is TGTGCCAGCAGCCGAGCGGGGGTAGATACGCAGTATTTT. It specifies CASSRAGVDTQYF.

A few counts support this clonotype. The V gene is TRBV7-9, the J gene TRBJ2-1, with 12 bases aligning to TRBD2. The germline V gene has CDR1 SEHNR and CDR2 FQNEAQ (reference sequence). The CDR3 spans 19 residues. V shed 3 bases and J 6 bases; nucleotides not matched to a gene: 15. The CDR3 protein is CASSFPIPGLAGFGNEQFF. The CDR3 DNA reads as TGTGCCAGCAGCTTCCCGATCCCTGGACTAGCGGGATTTGGCAATGAGCAGTTCTTC.

This clonotype was found many times. A read error is possible here, since a much larger clone lies one base away. The rearrangement uses TRBV20-1 and TRBJ2-1, with D unclear. Near its end, the DNA agrees better with TRBJ2-7, so the J call may be wrong. CDR3 length: 15 amino acids. Germline CDR1 reads DFQATT; CDR2 reads SNEGSKA (reference sequence). CDR3 protein: CSASLGSQSYNEQYF. The CDR3 DNA is TGCAGTGCTAGTCTGGGCAGCCAATCTTACAATGAGCAGTACTTC.

This chain connects TRBV27 to TRBJ1-2; possibly TRBD1 for D (5 bases). CDR1 and CDR2 from the germline V gene are MNHEY and SMNVEV (reference sequence). Trimming removed 5 bases from V and 8 bases from J, with 18 bases in between. The CDR3 extends over 14 amino acids. This CDR3 is CASSLTWDVAGYTF. In nucleotides, the CDR3 is TGTGCCAGCAGTCTCACCTGGGACGTAGCCGGCTACACCTTC.

Note on this clonotype: Germline and junction disagree at one end, which may indicate a read error. CDR3 loop: CAGSFNSGGIDTQYF. DNA of the CDR3: TGTGCCGGCAGCTTTAATAGCGGCGGGATAGATACGCAGTATTTT. The chain is built from TRBV7-9 and TRBJ2-3; D might be TRBD2 (6 bases). The CDR3 has 15 amino acids. Per germline, CDR1 SEHNR and CDR2 FQNEAQ (reference sequence).

The rearrangement links TRBV12-3 or TRBV12-4 to TRBJ2-5; D is perhaps TRBD2 (5 bases). V was pared by 8 bases and J by 3 bases, with 13 bases between. The CDR3 has 13 residues. For the CDR3, the DNA is TGTGCCAGCCGCCTGAGAGGGAAAGAGACCCAGTACTTC. Encoded protein: CASRLRGKETQYF.

This clonotype has only a few counts. This chain joins TRBV29-1 and TRBJ1-1, with 7 nucleotides matching TRBD1. This CDR3 region has 12 residues. Germline CDR1 reads SQVTM; CDR2 reads ANQGSEA. V lost 6 bases to trimming and J lost 4 bases; unmatched junction nucleotides: 5. The CDR3 DNA reads as TGCAGCGTGACAGGGTTTACCACTGAAGCTTTCTTT. It specifies CSVTGFTTEAFF.

V usage is TRBV10-2 and J usage is TRBJ2-4, with D hard to call. V was trimmed by 7 bases and J by 0 bases, leaving 10 bases between them. The length of the CDR3 is 14 residues. CDR1 WSHSY and CDR2 SAAADI come from the germline V gene. CDR3 residues: CASNNDLAKNIQYF. The DNA of the CDR3 is TGCGCCAGCAATAACGATCTAGCCAAAAACATTCAGTACTTC.

On this clonotype: Here the CDR3 omits its conserved ending phenylalanine or tryptophan, so a read error is the likely source. The V call is TRBV7-2, the J call TRBJ1-6; no firm D call. Trimming took 7 bases from V and 9 from J, leaving 19 bases between them. From germline, CDR1 is SGHTA and CDR2 FQGNSA. The CDR3 runs to 15 residues. CDR3 in amino acids: CASTYGRATGSPLHL. The DNA of the CDR3 is TGTGCCAGCACCTACGGAAGGGCTACCGGTTCACCCCTCCACTTG.

In its sample, this clonotype was seen a few times. The chain links TRBV6-2 or TRBV6-3 to TRBJ1-1, with D possibly being TRBD1 (5 bases). CDR1 is MNHEY, CDR2 SVGEGT, per germline. V dropped 5 bases and J dropped 11 bases, with 15 bases sitting between them. The CDR3 consists of 12 residues. This chain's CDR3 is CASSHRRSRAFF. The CDR3 DNA reads TGTGCCAGCAGTCACAGGAGGTCTCGGGCTTTCTTT.

The chain couples TRBV12-3 or TRBV12-4 to TRBJ1-5, with D hard to call. There are 14 residues in the CDR3. The V end lost 5 bases, the J end lost 2 bases, and 10 bases lay between the germline ends. The CDR3 bases are TGTGCCAGCAGTCCAGACACTCGCAATCAGCCCCAGCATTTT. Its translation: CASSPDTRNQPQHF.

V and J are TRBV3-1 and TRBJ1-6, with 8 bases that match TRBD1. Germline values: CDR1 LGHDT, CDR2 YNNKEL (reference sequence). The CDR3 runs to 15 residues. V gave up 4 bases and J gave up 5 bases; unmatched junction bases: 4. CDR3 bases: TGTGCCAGCAGCCTCGGACAGGGCCATAATTCACCCCTCCACTTT. It is translated as CASSLGQGHNSPLHF.

The chain couples TRBV6-5 to TRBJ2-7, with 8 positions matching TRBD2. The V segment lost 0 bases and the J segment 3 bases; nucleotides outside the gene matches: 7. CDR3 size: 16 residues. Germline V gene data show CDR1 as MNHEY and CDR2 as SVGAGI. The CDR3, as DNA: TGTGCCAGCAGTTACTCATGTAGGGCGGGAGGCTACGAGCAGTACTTC. Protein: CASSYSCRAGGYEQYF.